These 9 T cell receptor beta chains were all obtained from the same sample, sequenced in a study of T cell changes during pregnancy in multiple sclerosis. Sequencing was performed with immunoSEQ multiplex PCR; in TCRdb, only in-frame clones are kept and a portion is missing. The sample yields 50,000 or so clones, about 91% seen once. The starting material was peripheral blood, obtained after pregnancy. These receptors all stem from a female donor in good health, enrolled as a control in a pregnancy study.

The chain links TRBV4-1 to TRBJ1-2; TRBD1 is a possible D gene (6 bases). This CDR3 comprises 16 residues. From germline, CDR1 is MGHRA and CDR2 YSYEKL. V shed 1 base and J shed 4 bases, with 16 bases lying between them. The CDR3 spells CASSQGAGGAGYGYTF. The CDR3 nucleotides are TGCGCCAGCAGCCAAGGGGCGGGGGGCGCAGGCTATGGCTACACCTTC.

The chain employs TRBV9 and TRBJ2-7; unclear D gene. V lost 3 bases and J 7 bases, leaving 20 bases between the germline ends. The CDR3 covers 15 residues. Germline CDR1 SGDLS, CDR2 YYNGEE. DNA for the CDR3: TGTGCCAGCAGCGAATACGACAACCCACGACGGGAGCAGTACTTC. Encoded protein: CASSEYDNPRREQYF.

The chain combines TRBV9 with TRBJ2-7, with D possibly TRBD2 on 6 matching bases. The CDR3 is made up of 14 amino acids. V lost 3 bases and J 5 bases, leaving 15 bases between the germline ends. The germline CDR1 and CDR2 sequences are SGDLS and YYNGEE. CDR3 DNA sequence: TGTGCCAGCAGCGCCGGGACTCTCATCCACGAGCAGTACTTC. Translating gives CASSAGTLIHEQYF. Looking up the rest from reference TRBV9 and TRBJ2-7 gives the full variable domain: DSGVTQTPKHLITATGQRVTLRCSPRSGDLSVYWYQQSLDQGLQFLIQYYNGEERAKGNILERFSAQQFPDLHSELNLSSLELGDSALYFCASSAGTLIHEQYFGPGTRLTVT.

The chain combines TRBV18 with TRBJ1-2; 7 bases fit TRBD1. From germline, CDR1 is KGHSH and CDR2 LQKENI. J lost 4 bases, V lost 2 bases, and 7 bases had no gene match. The length of the CDR3 is 15 residues. This CDR3 is CASSPGTVSFYGYTF. CDR3 DNA sequence: TGTGCCAGCTCACCAGGGACAGTATCCTTCTATGGCTACACCTTC. The entire variable domain, with the rest obtained from reference TRBV18 and TRBJ1-2, is as follows: NAGVMQNPRHLVRRRGQEARLRCSPMKGHSHVYWYRQLPEEGLKFMVYLQKENIIDESGMPKERFSAEFPKEGPSILRIQQVVRGDSAAYFCASSPGTVSFYGYTFGSGTRLTVV.

The chain links TRBV11-2 to TRBJ2-7; 8 bases align to TRBD1. The CDR3 is 14 amino acids. Trimming cost V 5 bases and J 4 bases; bases outside gene matches: 7. Germline V lookup: CDR1 SGHAT, CDR2 FQNNGV. In DNA form, the CDR3 reads TGTGCCAGCAGCCAAGGACAGGGACCATACGAGCAGTACTTC. Encoded protein: CASSQGQGPYEQYF.

The J gene is TRBJ2-1, the V gene TRBV6-4, with D possibly being TRBD2 (5 bases). Germline V gives CDR1 MRHNA, CDR2 SNTAGT. This CDR3 comprises 13 residues. The V and J ends lost 3 bases and 5 bases respectively, with 8 bases between them. CDR3 in amino acids: CASSEEENNEQFF. The CDR3 coding sequence is TGTGCCAGCAGTGAGGAGGAGAACAATGAGCAGTTCTTC.

This clone came up once. V gene TRBV5-6 combines with J gene TRBJ2-1, with 14 bases lining up with TRBD2. Trimming cost V 5 bases and J 3 bases; bases outside gene matches: 7. Per the germline V gene, CDR1 is SGHDT and CDR2 is YYEEEE. The CDR3 contains 17 residues. CDR3 protein: CASSLGLAGGFYNEQFF. DNA for the CDR3: TGTGCCAGCAGTCTCGGACTAGCGGGGGGCTTCTACAATGAGCAGTTCTTC. Complete variable domain (other parts from reference TRBV5-6 and TRBJ2-1): DAGVTQSPTHLIKTRGQQVTLRCSPKSGHDTVSWYQQALGQGPQFIFQYYEEEERQRGNFPDRFSGHQFPNYSSELNVNALLLGDSALYLCASSLGLAGGFYNEQFFGPGTRLTVL.

The chain employs TRBV6-1 and TRBJ2-2; 11 bases align to TRBD2. The trim removed 7 bases at V and 8 bases at J, leaving 6 bases unmatched. Germline-derived CDR1 and CDR2 are MNHNS and SASEGT. This CDR3 region has 14 residues. The CDR3 sequence: CASMALAGAGELFF. The CDR3 nucleotides read TGTGCCAGCATGGCACTAGCGGGGGCTGGGGAGCTGTTTTTT.

This rearrangement joins TRBV29-1 to TRBJ2-1; D remains ambiguous. Germline assignment: CDR1 SQVTM and CDR2 ANQGSEA. This CDR3 is 12 amino acids long. V lost 8 bases, J lost 4 bases, and 12 bases lay in between. CDR3 sequence (DNA): TGCAGCCGAACCCGCTATTACAATGAGCAGTTCTTC. Its translation is CSRTRYYNEQFF.